What follows describes a single T cell receptor (beta chain). The antigen is not known. The sample is drawn from a study of vaccination and CD4 T cells after COVID-19. At the level of the study: Two mRNA vaccine doses were given, either BNT162b2 or mRNA-1273. At a median around 65 days (range 14 to 241) after dose two, post-vaccine samples were obtained. Whole-study findings and limits: The median proportion of reactive clones detected only post-vaccination in convalescent patients was approximately 90%.

CDR3 size: 13 residues. Trimming took off 3 bases at V and 6 bases at J, with 14 bases between the two ends. Germline lookup yields CDR1 DFQATT and CDR2 SNEGSKA (reference sequence). Described treatment: roughly 11-day PBMC culture with coronavirus spike peptide pools or control peptides (ViraFEST assay). Via ViraFEST, peptide pools expanded antigen-specific T cells before TCR sequencing. The Oncomine TCR Beta short-read assay was what sequenced the DNA obtained from cultured CD4+ T cells. TCRdb fed the PCR reads into MiXCR, producing one record per CDR3 protein. Altogether about 12,000 distinct CDR3 sequences are present, about 64% being singletons, with the ten largest covering 11% to 15%.

Sequenced: CD4+ T cells from blood, cultured in vitro. The V and J genes are TRBV20-1 and TRBJ2-5, with D perhaps being TRBD1 or TRBD2 (5 bases each). This TCR derives from a human donor who had recovered from COVID-19. For the CDR3, the DNA is TGCAGTGCTAGTATCGGGGCCGCACAGACCCAGTACTTC. Translation gives CSASIGAAQTQYF.